This T cell receptor (beta chain) was profiled in a study of OX40 agonist ivuxolimab in advanced cancers. Researchers took blood at baseline, on cycle 4 day 1, and on cycle 7 day 1. Study-wide results and caveats: CD4+ T cells averaged fewer expanded clones than CD8+ T cells.

Trimming removed 1 base at V and 2 bases at J, with 16 bases between. Germline V gives CDR1 SGHVS, CDR2 FNYEAQ. The CDR3 sequence is 17 residues long. Here immunoSEQ multiplex PCR was the method, and the copy in TCRdb shows in-frame clones only, minus some. The sample lists 77,000 or so clones, around 90% occurring once. In regard to this clone: What it recognizes is unknown.

The specimen comprised CD4+ or CD8+ T cells sorted from blood, sampled in a trial of the OX40 agonist ivuxolimab. The rearrangement uses TRBV7-6 and TRBJ2-3; D might be TRBD2 (7 bases). The TCR sequence derives from an adult with an advanced solid tumor such as melanoma, head and neck, liver or kidney cancer. This CDR3 is CASSLGVTGGLTDTQYF. In DNA, the CDR3 is TGTGCCAGCAGCTTAGGTGTAACGGGGGGCCTCACAGATACGCAGTATTTT.